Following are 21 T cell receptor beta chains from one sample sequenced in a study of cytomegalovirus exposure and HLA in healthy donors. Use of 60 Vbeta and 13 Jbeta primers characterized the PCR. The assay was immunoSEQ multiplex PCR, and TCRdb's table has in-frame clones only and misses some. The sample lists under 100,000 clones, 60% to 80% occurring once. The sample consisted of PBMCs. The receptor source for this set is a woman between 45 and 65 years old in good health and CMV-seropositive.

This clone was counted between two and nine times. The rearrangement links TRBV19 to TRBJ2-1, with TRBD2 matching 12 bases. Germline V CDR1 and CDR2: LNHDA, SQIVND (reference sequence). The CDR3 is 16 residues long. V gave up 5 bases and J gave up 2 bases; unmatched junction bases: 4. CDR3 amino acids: CASSWTSGVAYNEQFF. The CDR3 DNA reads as TGTGCCAGTAGTTGGACTAGCGGGGTTGCCTACAATGAGCAGTTCTTC. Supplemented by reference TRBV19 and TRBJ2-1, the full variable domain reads DGGITQSPKYLFRKEGQNVTLSCEQNLNHDAMYWYRQDPGQGLRLIYYSQIVNDFQKGDIAEGYSVSREKKESFPLTVTSAQKNPTAFYLCASSWTSGVAYNEQFFGPGTRLTVL.

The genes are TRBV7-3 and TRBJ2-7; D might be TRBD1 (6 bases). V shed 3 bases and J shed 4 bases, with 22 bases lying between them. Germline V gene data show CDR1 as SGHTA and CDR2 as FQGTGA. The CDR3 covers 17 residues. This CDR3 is CASSFAWTAINYYEQYF. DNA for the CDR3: TGTGCCAGCAGCTTCGCTTGGACAGCAATTAATTATTACGAGCAGTACTTC.

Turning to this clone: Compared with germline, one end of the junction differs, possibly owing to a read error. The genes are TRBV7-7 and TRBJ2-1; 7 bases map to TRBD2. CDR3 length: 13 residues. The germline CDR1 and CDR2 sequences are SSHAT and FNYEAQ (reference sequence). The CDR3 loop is CASSHTRGNEQFF. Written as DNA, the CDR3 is TGTGCTAGCAGCCATACGCGGGGGAATGAGCAGTTCTTC.

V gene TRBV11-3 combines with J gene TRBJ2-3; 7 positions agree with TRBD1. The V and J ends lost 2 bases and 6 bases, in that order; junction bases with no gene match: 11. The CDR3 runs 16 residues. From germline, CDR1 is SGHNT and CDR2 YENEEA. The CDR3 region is CASSLRTGDMMDTQYF. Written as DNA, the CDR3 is TGTGCCAGCAGCTTACGAACAGGGGATATGATGGATACGCAGTATTTT.

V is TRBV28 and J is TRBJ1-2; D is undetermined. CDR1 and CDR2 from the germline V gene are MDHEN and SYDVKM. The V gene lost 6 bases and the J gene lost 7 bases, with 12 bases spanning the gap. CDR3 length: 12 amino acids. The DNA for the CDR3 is TGTGCCAGCAGCGAGAGGGCGCGTGGCTACACCTTC. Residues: CASSERARGYTF.

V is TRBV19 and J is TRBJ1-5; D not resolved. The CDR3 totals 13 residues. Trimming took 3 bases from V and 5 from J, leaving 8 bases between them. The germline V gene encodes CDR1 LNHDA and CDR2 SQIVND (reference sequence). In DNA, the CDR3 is TGTGCCAGTAGTATGTCGGCGGATCAGCCCCAGCATTTT. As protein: CASSMSADQPQHF.

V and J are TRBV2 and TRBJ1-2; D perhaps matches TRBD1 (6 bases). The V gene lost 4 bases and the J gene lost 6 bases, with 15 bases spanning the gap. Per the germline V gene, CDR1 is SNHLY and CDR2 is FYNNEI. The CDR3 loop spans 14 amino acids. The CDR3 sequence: CASSVKGGGNGYTF. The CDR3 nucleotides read TGTGCCAGCAGTGTTAAAGGGGGGGGGAATGGCTACACCTTC.

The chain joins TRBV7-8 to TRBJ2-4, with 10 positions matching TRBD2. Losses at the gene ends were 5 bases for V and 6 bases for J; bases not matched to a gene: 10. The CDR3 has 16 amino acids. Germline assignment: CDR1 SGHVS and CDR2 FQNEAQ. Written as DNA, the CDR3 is TGTGCCAGCAGCGGCTGGACTAGCGGTGGTAGAAACATTCAGTACTTC. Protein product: CASSGWTSGGRNIQYF. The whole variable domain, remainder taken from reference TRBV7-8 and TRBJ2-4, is GAGVSQSPRYKVAKRGQDVALRCDPISGHVSLFWYQQALGQGPEFLTYFQNEAQLDKSGLPSDRFFAERPEGSVSTLKIQRTQQEDSAVYLCASSGWTSGGRNIQYFGAGTRLSVL.

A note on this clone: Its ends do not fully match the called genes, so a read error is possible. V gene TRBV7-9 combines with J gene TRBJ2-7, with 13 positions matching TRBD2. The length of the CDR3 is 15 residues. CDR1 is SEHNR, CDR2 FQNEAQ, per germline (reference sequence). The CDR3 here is CSSSLATSGRYEQYF. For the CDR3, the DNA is TGTTCCAGCAGCTTAGCGACTAGCGGGAGGTACGAGCAGTACTTC.

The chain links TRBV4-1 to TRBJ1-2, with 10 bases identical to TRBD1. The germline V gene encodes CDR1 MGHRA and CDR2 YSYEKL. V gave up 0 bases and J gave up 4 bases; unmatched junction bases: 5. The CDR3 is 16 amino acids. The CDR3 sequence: CASSQDPGTGVYGYTF. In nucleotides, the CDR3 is TGCGCCAGCAGCCAAGACCCCGGGACAGGGGTCTATGGCTACACCTTC.

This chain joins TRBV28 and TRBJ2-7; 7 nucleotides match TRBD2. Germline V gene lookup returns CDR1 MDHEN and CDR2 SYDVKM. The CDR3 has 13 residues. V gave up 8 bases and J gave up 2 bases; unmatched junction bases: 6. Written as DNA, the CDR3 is TGTGCCAGCCGCGGAGCGGGGACCTACGAGCAGTACTTC. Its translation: CASRGAGTYEQYF.

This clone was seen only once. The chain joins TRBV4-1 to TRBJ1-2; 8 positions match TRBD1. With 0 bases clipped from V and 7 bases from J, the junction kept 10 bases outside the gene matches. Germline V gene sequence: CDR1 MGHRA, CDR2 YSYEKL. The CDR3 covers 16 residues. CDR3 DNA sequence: TGCGCCAGCAGCCAAGATCCGGACAGGGTATGGGGTGGCTACACCTTC. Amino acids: CASSQDPDRVWGGYTF.

CDR3 coding DNA: TGTGCCAGCAGTCTAGGGAGGGGAATAAACGATGGCTACACCTTC. Translating it yields CASSLGRGINDGYTF. J is TRBJ1-2 and V is TRBV7-3, with D maybe TRBD1 (5 bases). The CDR3 loop spans 15 amino acids. V was pared by 6 bases and J by 6 bases, with 20 bases between. CDR1 and CDR2 from the germline V gene are SGHTA and FQGTGA.

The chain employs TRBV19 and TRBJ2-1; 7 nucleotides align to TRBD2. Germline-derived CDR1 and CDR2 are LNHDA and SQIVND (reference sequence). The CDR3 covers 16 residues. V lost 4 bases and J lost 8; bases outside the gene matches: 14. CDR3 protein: CASSTQTTAGWDEQFF. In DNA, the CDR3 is TGTGCCAGTAGTACACAGACTACAGCGGGGTGGGATGAGCAGTTCTTC.

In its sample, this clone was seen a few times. The CDR3 protein is CASKLAGGNTGELFF. CDR3 nucleotides: TGTGCCAGCAAACTAGCGGGAGGGAACACCGGGGAGCTGTTTTTT. The rearrangement links TRBV6-1 to TRBJ2-2; 12 positions match TRBD2. V shed 7 bases, J shed 1 base, and the junction held 1 base outside the gene matches. Germline V gene data show CDR1 as MNHNS and CDR2 as SASEGT. The CDR3 is 15 residues long.

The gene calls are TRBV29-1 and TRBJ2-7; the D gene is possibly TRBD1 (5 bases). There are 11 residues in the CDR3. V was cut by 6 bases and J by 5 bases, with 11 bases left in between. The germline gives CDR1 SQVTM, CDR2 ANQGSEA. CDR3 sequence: CSVGHLNEQYF. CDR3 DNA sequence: TGCAGCGTAGGACACCTGAACGAGCAGTACTTC.

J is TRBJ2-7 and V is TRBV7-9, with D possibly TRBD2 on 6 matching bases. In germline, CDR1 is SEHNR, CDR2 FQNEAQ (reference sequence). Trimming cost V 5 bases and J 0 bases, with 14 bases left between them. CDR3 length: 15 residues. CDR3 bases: TGTGCCAGCAGCCCGGGTCGACTAGTCTCCTACGAGCAGTACTTC. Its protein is CASSPGRLVSYEQYF.

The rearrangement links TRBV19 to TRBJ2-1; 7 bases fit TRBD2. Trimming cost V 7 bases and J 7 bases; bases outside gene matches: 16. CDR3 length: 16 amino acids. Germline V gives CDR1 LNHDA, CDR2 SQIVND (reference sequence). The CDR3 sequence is CASTKTPAGVGNEQFF. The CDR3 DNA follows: TGTGCCAGTACCAAGACCCCTGCGGGAGTGGGGAATGAGCAGTTCTTC.

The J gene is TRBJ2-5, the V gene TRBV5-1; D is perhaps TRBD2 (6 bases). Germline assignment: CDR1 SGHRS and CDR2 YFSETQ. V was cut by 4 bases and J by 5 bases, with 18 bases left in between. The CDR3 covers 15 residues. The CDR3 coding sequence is TGCGCCAGCAGCCCCGGGCGCCGGGAGTCGGAGACCCAGTACTTC. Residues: CASSPGRRESETQYF.

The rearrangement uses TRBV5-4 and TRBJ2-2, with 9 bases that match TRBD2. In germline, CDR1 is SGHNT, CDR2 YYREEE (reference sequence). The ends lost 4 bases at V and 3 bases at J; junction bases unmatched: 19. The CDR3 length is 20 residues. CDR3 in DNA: TGTGCCAGCAGCCCCGGCCCGACTAGCGGAGACCTATCGGACACCGGGGAGCTGTTTTTT. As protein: CASSPGPTSGDLSDTGELFF.

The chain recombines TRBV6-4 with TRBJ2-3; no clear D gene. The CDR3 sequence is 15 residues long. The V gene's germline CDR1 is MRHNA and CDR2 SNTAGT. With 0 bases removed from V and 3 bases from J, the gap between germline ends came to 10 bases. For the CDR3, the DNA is TGTGCCAGCAGTGACTCGGGCAGGATTACAGATACGCAGTATTTT. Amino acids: CASSDSGRITDTQYF.